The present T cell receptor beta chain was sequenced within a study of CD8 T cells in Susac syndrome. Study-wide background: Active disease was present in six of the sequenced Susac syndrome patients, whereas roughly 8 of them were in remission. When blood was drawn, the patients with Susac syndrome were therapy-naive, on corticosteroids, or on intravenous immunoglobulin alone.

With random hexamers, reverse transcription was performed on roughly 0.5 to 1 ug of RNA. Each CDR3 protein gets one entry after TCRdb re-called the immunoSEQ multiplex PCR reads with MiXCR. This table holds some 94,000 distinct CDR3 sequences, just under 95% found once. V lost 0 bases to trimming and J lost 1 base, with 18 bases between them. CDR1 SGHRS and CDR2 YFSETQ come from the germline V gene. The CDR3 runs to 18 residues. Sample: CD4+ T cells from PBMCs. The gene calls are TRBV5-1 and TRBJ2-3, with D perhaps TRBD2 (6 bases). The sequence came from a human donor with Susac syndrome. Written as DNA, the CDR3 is TGCGCCAGCAGCTTGGCCTCGTCTAGCGCGTGGGGCACAGATACGCAGTATTTT. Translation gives CASSLASSSAWGTDTQYF. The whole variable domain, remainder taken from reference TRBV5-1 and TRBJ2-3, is KAGVTQTPRYLIKTRGQQVTLSCSPISGHRSVSWYQQTPGQGLQFLFEYFSETQRNKGNFPGRFSGRQFSNSRSEMNVSTLELGDSALYLCASSLASSSAWGTDTQYFGPGTRLTVL.